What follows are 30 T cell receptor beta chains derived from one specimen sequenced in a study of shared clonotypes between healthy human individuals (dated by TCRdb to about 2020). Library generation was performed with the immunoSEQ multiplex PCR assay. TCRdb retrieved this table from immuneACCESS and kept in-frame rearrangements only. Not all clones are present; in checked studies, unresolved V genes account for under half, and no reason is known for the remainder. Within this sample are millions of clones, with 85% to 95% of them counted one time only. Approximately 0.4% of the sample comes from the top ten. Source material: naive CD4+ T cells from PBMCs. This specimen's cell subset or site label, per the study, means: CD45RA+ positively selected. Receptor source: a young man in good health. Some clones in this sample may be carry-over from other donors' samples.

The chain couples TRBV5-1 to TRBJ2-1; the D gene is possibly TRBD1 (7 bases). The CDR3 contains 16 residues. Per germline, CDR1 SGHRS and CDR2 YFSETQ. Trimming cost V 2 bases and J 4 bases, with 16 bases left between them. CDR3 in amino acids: CASSLGLSGGYNEQFF. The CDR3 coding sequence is TGCGCCAGCAGCTTAGGTTTGTCAGGGGGGTACAATGAGCAGTTCTTC.

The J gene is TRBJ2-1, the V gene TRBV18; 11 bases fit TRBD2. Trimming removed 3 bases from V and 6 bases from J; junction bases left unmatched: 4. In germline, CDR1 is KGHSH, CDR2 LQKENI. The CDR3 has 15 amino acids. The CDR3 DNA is TGTGCCAGCTCACCGGGACTAGCGGCCATCAATGAGCAGTTCTTC. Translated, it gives CASSPGLAAINEQFF. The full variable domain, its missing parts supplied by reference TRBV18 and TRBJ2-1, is NAGVMQNPRHLVRRRGQEARLRCSPMKGHSHVYWYRQLPEEGLKFMVYLQKENIIDESGMPKERFSAEFPKEGPSILRIQQVVRGDSAAYFCASSPGLAAINEQFFGPGTRLTVL.

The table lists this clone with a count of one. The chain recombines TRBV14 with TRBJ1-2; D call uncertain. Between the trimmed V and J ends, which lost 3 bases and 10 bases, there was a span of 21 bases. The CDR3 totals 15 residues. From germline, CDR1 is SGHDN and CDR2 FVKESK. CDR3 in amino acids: CASSQEAGFFSDYTF. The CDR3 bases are TGTGCCAGCAGCCAGGAAGCCGGGTTCTTCTCGGACTACACCTTC.

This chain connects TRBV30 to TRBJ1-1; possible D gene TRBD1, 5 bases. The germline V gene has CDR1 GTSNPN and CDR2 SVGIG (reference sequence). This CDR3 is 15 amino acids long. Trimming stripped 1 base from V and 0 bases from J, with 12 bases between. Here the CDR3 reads CAWSASGTLNTEAFF. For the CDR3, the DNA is TGTGCCTGGAGTGCCTCCGGGACCCTGAACACTGAAGCTTTCTTT.

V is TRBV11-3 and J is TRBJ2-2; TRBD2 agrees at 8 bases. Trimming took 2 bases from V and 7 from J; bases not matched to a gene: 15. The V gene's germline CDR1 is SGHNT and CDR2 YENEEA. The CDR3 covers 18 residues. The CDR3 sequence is CASSLTGWGTSLDGELFF. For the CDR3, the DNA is TGTGCCAGCAGCTTAACTGGCTGGGGGACTAGTTTGGACGGGGAGCTGTTTTTT. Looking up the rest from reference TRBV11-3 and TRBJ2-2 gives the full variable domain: EAGVVQSPRYKIIEKKQPVAFWCNPISGHNTLYWYLQNLGQGPELLIRYENEEAVDDSQLPKDRFSAERLKGVDSTLKIQPAELGDSAVYLCASSLTGWGTSLDGELFFGEGSRLTVL.

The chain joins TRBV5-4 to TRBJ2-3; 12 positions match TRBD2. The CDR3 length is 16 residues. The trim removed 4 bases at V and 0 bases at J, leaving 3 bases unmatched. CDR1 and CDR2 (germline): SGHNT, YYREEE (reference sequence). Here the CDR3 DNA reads TGTGCCAGCAGCCCGACTAGCGGGAGAAGCACAGATACGCAGTATTTT. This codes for CASSPTSGRSTDTQYF.

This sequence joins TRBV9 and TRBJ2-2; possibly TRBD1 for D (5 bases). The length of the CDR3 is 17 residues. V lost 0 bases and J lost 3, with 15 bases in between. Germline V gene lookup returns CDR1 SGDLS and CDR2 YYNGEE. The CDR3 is CASSVGGAQGDTGELFF. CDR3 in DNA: TGTGCCAGCAGCGTAGGAGGTGCGCAGGGTGACACCGGGGAGCTGTTTTTT.

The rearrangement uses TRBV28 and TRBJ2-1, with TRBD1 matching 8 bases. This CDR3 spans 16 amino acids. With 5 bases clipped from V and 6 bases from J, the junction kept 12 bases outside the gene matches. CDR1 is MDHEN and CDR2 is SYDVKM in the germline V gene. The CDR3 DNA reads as TGTGCCAGCAGTCCAAGTGGGACAGGAGGGTCCAATGAGCAGTTCTTC. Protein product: CASSPSGTGGSNEQFF.

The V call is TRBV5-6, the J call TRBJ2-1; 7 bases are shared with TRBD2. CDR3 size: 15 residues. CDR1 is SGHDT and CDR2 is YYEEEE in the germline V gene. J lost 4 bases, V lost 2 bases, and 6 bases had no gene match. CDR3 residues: CASSFPAGAYNEQFF. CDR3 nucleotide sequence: TGTGCCAGCAGCTTTCCCGCGGGAGCGTACAATGAGCAGTTCTTC.

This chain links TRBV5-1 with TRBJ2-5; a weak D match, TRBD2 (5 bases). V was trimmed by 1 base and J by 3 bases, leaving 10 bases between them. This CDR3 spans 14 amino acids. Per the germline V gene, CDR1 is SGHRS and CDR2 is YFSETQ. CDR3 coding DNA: TGCGCCAGCAGCTTGATATTCGGGGAAGAGACCCAGTACTTC. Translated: CASSLIFGEETQYF.

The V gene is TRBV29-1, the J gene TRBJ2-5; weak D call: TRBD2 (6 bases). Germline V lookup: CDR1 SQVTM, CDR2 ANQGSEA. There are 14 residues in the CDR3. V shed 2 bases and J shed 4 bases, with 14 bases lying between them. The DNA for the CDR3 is TGCAGCGTTGAATTAGCGGAGCCGGGAGAGACCCAGTACTTC. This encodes CSVELAEPGETQYF.

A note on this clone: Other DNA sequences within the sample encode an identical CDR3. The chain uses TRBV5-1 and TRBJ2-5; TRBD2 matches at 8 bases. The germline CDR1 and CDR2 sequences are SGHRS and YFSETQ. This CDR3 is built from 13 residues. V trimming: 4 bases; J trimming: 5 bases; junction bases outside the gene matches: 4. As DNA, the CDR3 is TGCGCCAGCAGCCTTAGCGGGGAGGAGACCCAGTACTTC. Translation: CASSLSGEETQYF.

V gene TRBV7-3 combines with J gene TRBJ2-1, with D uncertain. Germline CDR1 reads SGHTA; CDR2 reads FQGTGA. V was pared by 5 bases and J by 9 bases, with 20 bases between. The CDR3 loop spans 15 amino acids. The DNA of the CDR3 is TGTGCCAGCAGCAAATCCCCGGGCCCGAGTGGTGAGCAGTTCTTC. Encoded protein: CASSKSPGPSGEQFF.

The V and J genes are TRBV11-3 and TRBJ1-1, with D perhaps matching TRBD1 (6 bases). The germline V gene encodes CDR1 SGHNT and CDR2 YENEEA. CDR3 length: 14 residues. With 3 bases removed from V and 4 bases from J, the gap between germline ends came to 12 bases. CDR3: CASSFDRDTTEAFF. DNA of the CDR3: TGTGCCAGCAGCTTTGACCGGGACACCACTGAAGCTTTCTTT.

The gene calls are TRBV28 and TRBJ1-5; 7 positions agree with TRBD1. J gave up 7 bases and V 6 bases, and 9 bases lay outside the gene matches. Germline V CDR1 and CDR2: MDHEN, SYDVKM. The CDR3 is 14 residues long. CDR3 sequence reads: CASRIQGIEQPQHF. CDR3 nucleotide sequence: TGTGCCAGCAGAATACAGGGGATTGAGCAGCCCCAGCATTTT. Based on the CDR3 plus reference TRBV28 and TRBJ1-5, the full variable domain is DVKVTQSSRYLVKRTGEKVFLECVQDMDHENMFWYRQDPGLGLRLIYFSYDVKMKEKGDIPEGYSVSREKKERFSLILESASTNQTSMYLCASRIQGIEQPQHFGDGTRLSIL.

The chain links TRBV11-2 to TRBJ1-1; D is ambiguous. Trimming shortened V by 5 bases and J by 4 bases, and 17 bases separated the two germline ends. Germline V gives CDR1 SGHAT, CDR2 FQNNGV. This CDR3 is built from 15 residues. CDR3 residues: CASSRLSTIATEAFF. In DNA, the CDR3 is TGTGCCAGCAGCCGTCTTTCGACCATAGCCACTGAAGCTTTCTTT.

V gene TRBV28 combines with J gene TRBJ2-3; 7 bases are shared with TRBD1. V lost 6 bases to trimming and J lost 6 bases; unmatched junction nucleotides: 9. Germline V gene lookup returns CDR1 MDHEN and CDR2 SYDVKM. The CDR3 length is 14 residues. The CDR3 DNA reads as TGTGCCAGCAGGAAGACAGGGCCTGGGGATACGCAGTATTTT. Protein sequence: CASRKTGPGDTQYF. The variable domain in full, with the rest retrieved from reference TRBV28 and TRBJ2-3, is DVKVTQSSRYLVKRTGEKVFLECVQDMDHENMFWYRQDPGLGLRLIYFSYDVKMKEKGDIPEGYSVSREKKERFSLILESASTNQTSMYLCASRKTGPGDTQYFGPGTRLTVL.

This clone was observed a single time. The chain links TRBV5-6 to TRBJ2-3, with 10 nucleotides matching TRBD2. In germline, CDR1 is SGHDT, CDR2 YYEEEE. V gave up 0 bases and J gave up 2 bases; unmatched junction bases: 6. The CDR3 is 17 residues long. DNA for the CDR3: TGTGCCAGCAGCTTGGTTGTGCTAGCGGGAGCCACAGATACGCAGTATTTT. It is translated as CASSLVVLAGATDTQYF.

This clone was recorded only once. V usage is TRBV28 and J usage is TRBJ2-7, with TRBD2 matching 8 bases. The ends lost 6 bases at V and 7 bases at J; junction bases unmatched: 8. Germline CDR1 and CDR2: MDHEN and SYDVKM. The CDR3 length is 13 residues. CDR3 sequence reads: CASRSGRAREQYF. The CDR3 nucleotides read TGTGCCAGCAGAAGCGGGAGAGCCAGGGAGCAGTACTTC.

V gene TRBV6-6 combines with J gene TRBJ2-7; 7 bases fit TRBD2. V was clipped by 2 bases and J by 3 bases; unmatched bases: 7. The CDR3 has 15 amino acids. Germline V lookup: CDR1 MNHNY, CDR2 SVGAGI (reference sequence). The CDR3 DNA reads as TGTGCCAGCAGTTACAGTAGGAGCGGGATCTACGAGCAGTACTTC. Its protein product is CASSYSRSGIYEQYF.

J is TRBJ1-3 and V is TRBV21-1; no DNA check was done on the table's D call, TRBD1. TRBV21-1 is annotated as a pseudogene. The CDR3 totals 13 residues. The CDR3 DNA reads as TGTGCAACGACCCAGGGGTCCGGAAACACCATATATTTT. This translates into CATTQGSGNTIYF.

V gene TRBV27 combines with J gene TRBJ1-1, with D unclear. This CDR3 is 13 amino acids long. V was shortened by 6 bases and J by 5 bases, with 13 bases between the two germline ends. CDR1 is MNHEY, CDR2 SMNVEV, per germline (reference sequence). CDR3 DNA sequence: TGTGCCAGCAGCCCTAGGGCGCGGACTGAAGCTTTCTTT. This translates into CASSPRARTEAFF.

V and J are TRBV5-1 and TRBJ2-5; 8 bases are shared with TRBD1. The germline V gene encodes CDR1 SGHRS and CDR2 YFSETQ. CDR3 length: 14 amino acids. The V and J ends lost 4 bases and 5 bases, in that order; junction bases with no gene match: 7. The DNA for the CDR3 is TGCGCCAGCAGCCTAAGACAGGGGAGCGAGACCCAGTACTTC. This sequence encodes CASSLRQGSETQYF.

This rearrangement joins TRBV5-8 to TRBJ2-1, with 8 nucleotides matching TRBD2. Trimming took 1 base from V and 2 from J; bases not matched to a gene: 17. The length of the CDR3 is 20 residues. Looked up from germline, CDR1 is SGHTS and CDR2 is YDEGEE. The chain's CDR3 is CASSLYLTSGILNTYNEQFF. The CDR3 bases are TGTGCCAGCAGCTTGTATTTAACTAGCGGCATCCTCAACACCTACAATGAGCAGTTCTTC.

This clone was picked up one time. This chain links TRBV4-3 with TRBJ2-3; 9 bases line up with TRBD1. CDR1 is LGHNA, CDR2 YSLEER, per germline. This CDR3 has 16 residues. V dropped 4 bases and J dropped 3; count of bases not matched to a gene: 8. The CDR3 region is CASSLTGTGITDTQYF. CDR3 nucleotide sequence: TGCGCCAGCAGCCTAACCGGGACAGGGATTACAGATACGCAGTATTTT.

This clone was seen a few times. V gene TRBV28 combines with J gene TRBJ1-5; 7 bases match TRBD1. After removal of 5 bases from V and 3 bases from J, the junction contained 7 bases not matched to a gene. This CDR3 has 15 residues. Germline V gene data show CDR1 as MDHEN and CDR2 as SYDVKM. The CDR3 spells CASSAGTAFNQPQHF. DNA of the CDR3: TGTGCCAGCAGTGCCGGGACAGCCTTCAATCAGCCCCAGCATTTT.

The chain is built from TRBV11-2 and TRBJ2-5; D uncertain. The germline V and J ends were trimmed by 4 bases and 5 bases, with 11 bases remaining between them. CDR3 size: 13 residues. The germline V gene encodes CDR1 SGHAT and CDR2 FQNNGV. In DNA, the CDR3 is TGTGCCAGCAGCTCCACCACTTACGAGACCCAGTACTTC. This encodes CASSSTTYETQYF.

The DNA of the CDR3 is TGTGCCAGCCGAAAGACAGGGCCCCCCACTGAAGCTTTCTTT. This codes for CASRKTGPPTEAFF. The chain uses TRBV2 and TRBJ1-1, with 7 bases matching TRBD1. The CDR3 totals 14 residues. J gave up 4 bases and V 8 bases, and 10 bases lay outside the gene matches. Germline CDR1 is SNHLY and CDR2 is FYNNEI.

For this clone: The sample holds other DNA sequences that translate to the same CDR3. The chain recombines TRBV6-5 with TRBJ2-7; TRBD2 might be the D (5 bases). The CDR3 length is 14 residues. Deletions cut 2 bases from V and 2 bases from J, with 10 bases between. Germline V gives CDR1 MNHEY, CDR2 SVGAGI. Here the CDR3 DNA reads TGTGCCAGCAGTTACCGGACTGGGGCCTACGAGCAGTACTTC. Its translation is CASSYRTGAYEQYF.

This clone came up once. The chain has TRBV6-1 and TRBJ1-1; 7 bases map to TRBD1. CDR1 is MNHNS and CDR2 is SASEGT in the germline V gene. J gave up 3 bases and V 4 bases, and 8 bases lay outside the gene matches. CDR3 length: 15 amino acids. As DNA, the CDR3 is TGTGCCAGCAGTGGAGGGACAGCCCAGGACACTGAAGCTTTCTTT. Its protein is CASSGGTAQDTEAFF.